This is a list of T cell receptor beta chains from one sample in a study of blood T cells in healthy people across ages. TCRdb passed the 5' RACE reads through MiXCR, listing each CDR3 protein once. The sample has 1.5 million to 2 million distinct CDR3 sequences, 28% seen once. Sequencing used blood. These receptors were obtained from a woman aged 25 to 39 in good health. The conserved cysteine and the conserved F or W are not part of the CDR3 here. The order of the fields is CDR3 protein, clone size, J gene, V gene. Clone size is stated in some rows and not others, as once, few, many or a class when expanded.

CDR3aa: ASSPTDRGRYQPQH; abundance: .; j_gene: TRBJ1-5; v_gene: TRBV28
CDR3aa: SVAQGADSPLH; abundance: .; j_gene: TRBJ1-6; v_gene: TRBV29-1
CDR3aa: SVEQGRYEQY; abundance: few; j_gene: .; v_gene: TRBV29-1
CDR3aa: ASSQEDRPVYEQY; abundance: few; j_gene: TRBJ2-7; v_gene: TRBV4-1
CDR3aa: SAGVAGPVGDEQF; abundance: many; j_gene: TRBJ2-1; v_gene: TRBV20-1
CDR3aa: ATSEGGYYGYT; abundance: many; j_gene: TRBJ1-2; v_gene: TRBV24-1
CDR3aa: AISESTSTETQY; abundance: many; j_gene: TRBJ2-5; v_gene: TRBV10-3
CDR3aa: SARDPLSDLSYEQY; abundance: .; j_gene: TRBJ2-7; v_gene: TRBV20-1
CDR3aa: ASSRTGILYGYT; abundance: .; j_gene: TRBJ1-2; v_gene: TRBV2
CDR3aa: SRGLRRDTQY; abundance: .; j_gene: TRBJ2-3; v_gene: TRBV29-1
CDR3aa: ASMYRTSGEQF; abundance: once; j_gene: TRBJ2-1; v_gene: TRBV7-2
CDR3aa: ASSYGTSGVIYNEQF; abundance: .; j_gene: TRBJ2-1; v_gene: TRBV6-6
CDR3aa: SGNRQGTEAF; abundance: few; j_gene: TRBJ1-1; v_gene: TRBV29-1
CDR3aa: ASTRSDANTGELF; abundance: .; j_gene: TRBJ2-2; v_gene: TRBV27
CDR3aa: ASSGVGLISYNEQY; abundance: .; j_gene: .; v_gene: TRBV7-9
CDR3aa: SASSDTYEQY; abundance: many; j_gene: TRBJ2-7; v_gene: TRBV20-1
CDR3aa: ASRSSGAYYEQY; abundance: many; j_gene: TRBJ2-7; v_gene: TRBV6-5
CDR3aa: ASSYSSGIRDTQY; abundance: .; j_gene: TRBJ2-3; v_gene: TRBV6-5